The T cell receptor (beta chain) under discussion was sequenced for a study of T cells in tuberculosis. Across the study: IGRA-negative adolescents, IGRA-positive adolescents with latent tuberculosis and adults with active tuberculosis formed this South African cohort.

Clones were sequenced by immunoSEQ multiplex PCR, and TCRdb holds only the in-frame ones, with some missing. The sample records fewer than 40,000 clones, around 93% being singletons. Germline trimming cut 4 bases from V and 2 bases from J; bases unmatched to any gene: 3. Germline lookup yields CDR1 MGHRA and CDR2 YSYEKL. The CDR3 has 16 residues. The time point denotes: new active TB diagnosis, blood taken before or within 7 days of starting treatment. Each patient had positive sputum smear microscopy and/or positive culture. Sequencing used PBMCs, obtained at tuberculosis diagnosis. This TCR was sampled from an adult with tuberculosis. The gene calls are TRBV4-1 and TRBJ1-4; TRBD1 matches at 11 bases. As DNA, the CDR3 is TGCGCCAGCAGCCCCGGACAGGGGGCCACTAATGAAAAACTGTTTTTT. Residues: CASSPGQGATNEKLFF.